This is a list of T cell receptor beta chains from one sample in a study of T cells in localized non-small cell lung cancer. Assay: immunoSEQ multiplex PCR; the TCRdb copy retains only in-frame clones and omits some. The table includes around 31,000 clones, 80% to 90% detected once. The source material was peripheral blood, sampled before any cancer treatment. The receptors originated from a woman aged 40-70 years with stage I lung adenocarcinoma. Both conserved end residues are part of each CDR3. Where a row states a size, it is once, few, many or the class of an expanded clone; other rows omit it.

clone size	CDR3 length	V gene	J gene	CDR3 protein
.	10	TRBV30	TRBJ2-7	CAWSNGKQYF
.	15	TRBV5-1	TRBJ2-7	CASSLGTVGSYEQYF
.	15	TRBV5-1	TRBJ2-7	CASSRPGTRSYEQYF
.	15	TRBV7-2	TRBJ2-3	CASSPRWGSTDTQYF
few	11	TRBV6-1	TRBJ2-1	CASSERGEQFF
.	11	TRBV25-1	TRBJ1-2	CASSEFNGYTF
.	16	TRBV18	TRBJ2-2	CASSPPTGGNTGELFF
.	13	TRBV7-9	TRBJ1-2	CASSLEQGYGYTF
.	15	TRBV28	TRBJ2-1	CASTQLAGRESEQFF
.	11	TRBV11-2	.	CASSTAYEQYF